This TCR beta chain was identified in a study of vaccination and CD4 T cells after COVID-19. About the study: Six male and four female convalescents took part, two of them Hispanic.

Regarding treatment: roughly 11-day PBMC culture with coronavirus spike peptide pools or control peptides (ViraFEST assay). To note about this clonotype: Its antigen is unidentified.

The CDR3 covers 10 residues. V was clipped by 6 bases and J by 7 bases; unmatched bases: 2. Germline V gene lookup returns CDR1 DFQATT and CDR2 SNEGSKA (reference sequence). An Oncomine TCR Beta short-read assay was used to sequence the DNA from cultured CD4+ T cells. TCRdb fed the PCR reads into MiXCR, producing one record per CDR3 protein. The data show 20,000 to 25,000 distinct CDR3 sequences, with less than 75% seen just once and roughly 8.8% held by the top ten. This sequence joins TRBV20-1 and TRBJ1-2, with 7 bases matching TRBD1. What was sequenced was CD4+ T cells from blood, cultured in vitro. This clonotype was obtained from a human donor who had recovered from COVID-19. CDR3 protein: CSAGQVGYTF. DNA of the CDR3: TGCAGTGCAGGACAGGTTGGCTACACCTTC.